This is a list of T cell receptor beta chains from one sample in a study of cytomegalovirus exposure and HLA in healthy donors. The protocol was immunoSEQ multiplex PCR, while the TCRdb copy is restricted to in-frame clones and leaves out a portion. The table records some 120,000 clones, over 60% of them present only once. Sample: PBMCs. The source is a human donor in good health. Each CDR3 is given with its conserved first and last residue. D genes are given only for firm matches. The size of a clone is reported for some rows only, either as once, few or many, or as a class for expanded clones.

>NA|TRBV2|NA|TRBJ2-3
TGTGCCAGCGGGGGCGTCACAGATACGCAGTATTTT
CASGGVTDTQYF
>NA|TRBV11-3|NA|TRBJ2-3
TGTGCCAGCAGCTTAAAGGCGGGGAGCACAGATACGCAGTATTTT
CASSLKAGSTDTQYF
>NA|TRBV5-6|once|TRBJ1-5
TGTGCCAGCAGCTTGGGGTTTGCGGCAGGTCTAGGGGCCCAGCATTTT
CASSLGFAAGLGAQHF
>TRBD1|TRBV4-2|once|TRBJ1-1
TGTGCCAGCAGCCAAGGACAGGGGCTAACCTCGGGGACTGAAGCTTTCTTT
CASSQGQGLTSGTEAFF
>NA|TRBV7-3|NA|TRBJ1-1
TGTGCCAGCAGCTTAACGGGCAGGGTAAACACTGAAGCTTTCTTT
CASSLTGRVNTEAFF
>NA|TRBV19|NA|TRBJ2-4
TGTGCCAGCCGCGGCAGGGACATTCAGTACTTC
CASRGRDIQYF
>NA|TRBV11-2|NA|TRBJ1-5
TGTGCCAGCAGCTTGGGGACTCTGGGTAGCAATCAGCCCCAGCATTTT
CASSLGTLGSNQPQHF
>TRBD2|TRBV6-5|NA|TRBJ2-7
TGTGCCAGCAGACCCCTAGCGGGGTCCTACGAGCAGTACTTC
CASRPLAGSYEQYF
>TRBD1|TRBV15|NA|TRBJ2-7
TGTGCCACCAGCAGGGCTCAGGACAGGGTCTACGAGCAGTACTTC
CATSRAQDRVYEQYF
>NA|TRBV6-6|NA|TRBJ2-4
TGTGCCAGCCGTCCGGGACTGGATGGGGCCGTTCAGTACTTC
CASRPGLDGAVQYF
>TRBD1|TRBV6-1|NA|TRBJ2-2
TGTGCCAGCAGTGCGCGGACAGGGTCGGACACCGGGGAGCTGTTTTTT
CASSARTGSDTGELFF
>TRBD1|TRBV19|NA|TRBJ1-1
TGTGCCAGTAGTTCGGGACAGCAGGCTTTCTTT
CASSSGQQAFF
>TRBD1|TRBV10-2|NA|TRBJ1-3
TGCGCCAGCAAACAGGGGGGCGTCCTCCACTCTGGAAACACCATATATTTT
CASKQGGVLHSGNTIYF
>NA|TRBV6-6|NA|TRBJ2-5
TGTGCCAGCAGTTACTCGGAGGAGCAAGAGACCCAGTACTTC
CASSYSEEQETQYF
>NA|TRBV2|NA|TRBJ1-2
TGTGCCAGCCGCCAGGGTGACTATGGCTACACCTTC
CASRQGDYGYTF
>NA|TRBV15|NA|TRBJ2-5
TGTGCCACCAGCAGTCGGGGTGGCCAAGAGACCCAGTACTTC
CATSSRGGQETQYF
>NA|TRBV7-9|few|TRBJ1-1
TGTGCCAGCAGCTCACAGGGAGACACTGAAGCTTTCTTT
CASSSQGDTEAFF
>TRBD2|TRBV6-5|few|TRBJ2-1
TGTGCCAGCAGTTACTATGGATCGGGGGGGGATGAGCAGTTCTTC
CASSYYGSGGDEQFF
>NA|TRBV4-1|NA|TRBJ1-3
TGCGCCAGCAGCCAAGATTACCTGGGGCTAAAGGCCTCTGGAAACACCATATATTTT
CASSQDYLGLKASGNTIYF
>TRBD2|TRBV19|NA|TRBJ2-7
TGTGCCAGTAGTGTGGGATCAGGGACTAGATCAACCTACGAGCAGTACTTC
CASSVGSGTRSTYEQYF
>NA|TRBV6-1|NA|TRBJ1-1
TGTGCCAGCAGTGAACCCGCCAGGGCCGGGAGGATCGATGAAGCTTTCTTT
CASSEPARAGRIDEAFF
>NA|TRBV21-1|NA|TRBJ2-5
TGTGCCAGCAGCTTACCGGGACAGGGGAGGCAAGAGACCCAGTACTTC
CASSLPGQGRQETQYF
>NA|TRBV6-5|NA|TRBJ1-3
TGTGCCAGCGGCAAAAGCTCTGGAAACACCATATATTTT
CASGKSSGNTIYF
>NA|TRBV5-1|NA|TRBJ2-3
TGCGCCAGCAGCCAAGCGGATTTGACAGATACGCAGTATTTT
CASSQADLTDTQYF
>NA|TRBV19|NA|TRBJ2-5
TGTGCCACCCGGGGACTGGAAGAGACCCAGTACTTC
CATRGLEETQYF
>NA|TRBV6-6|NA|TRBJ2-3
TGTGCCAGCAGCCCCCCTGGCACGCAGTATTTT
CASSPPGTQYF
>NA|TRBV2|NA|TRBJ2-7
TGTGCCAGCAGTGCCTCGCCGGGGGACTCCTACGAGCAGTACTTC
CASSASPGDSYEQYF
>TRBD1|TRBV5-1|NA|TRBJ2-7
TGCGCCAGCAGCTTGGGACAGGGGAGAGGCCACGAGCAGTACTTC
CASSLGQGRGHEQYF
>NA|TRBV7-8|NA|TRBJ2-7
TGTGCCAGCGGTTTAGGAGGCGAGCAGTACTTC
CASGLGGEQYF
>NA|TRBV18|NA|TRBJ1-1
TGTGCCAGCTCACTCAGTGTCACTGAAGCTTTCTTT
CASSLSVTEAFF
>NA|TRBV7-9|NA|TRBJ2-7
TGTGCCAGCAGCTTTATTTCGGACGAGCAGTACTTC
CASSFISDEQYF
>NA|TRBV7-9|few|TRBJ1-1
TGTGCCAGCAGGCAGGGAGGGGGGAACACTGAAGCTTTCTTT
CASRQGGGNTEAFF
>NA|TRBV18|NA|TRBJ1-1
TGTGCCAGCTCACCCCTACTCGACACTGAAGCTTTCTTT
CASSPLLDTEAFF
>TRBD1|TRBV6-1|NA|TRBJ1-2
TGTGCCAGCAGTGCCCCGGGACAGGCGAAAAAAGGAGACGACTATGGCTACACCTTC
CASSAPGQAKKGDDYGYTF
>NA|TRBV7-8|NA|TRBJ2-5
TGTGCCAGCAGCTTTTTTGACATAACTTCGGAGACCCAGTACTTC
CASSFFDITSETQYF
>NA|TRBV7-9|NA|TRBJ1-1
TGTGCCAGCAGCTTAGTGGGGAGTCCCGCTTTCTTT
CASSLVGSPAFF
>TRBD2|TRBV7-9|NA|TRBJ2-3
TGTGCCAGCAGCTTAGGGGGGACTAGCGGGAGCACAGATACGCAGTATTTT
CASSLGGTSGSTDTQYF
>NA|TRBV7-2|NA|TRBJ2-7
TGTGCCAGCAGGCCAATTGCCGGGGACTACGAGCAGTACTTC
CASRPIAGDYEQYF
>NA|TRBV28|NA|TRBJ1-3
TGTGCCAGCAGCGGGGTCTCTGGAAACACCATATATTTT
CASSGVSGNTIYF
>NA|TRBV6-1|few|TRBJ1-1
TGTGCCAGCACCGAGGGAGGGAACACTGAAGCTTTCTTT
CASTEGGNTEAFF
>NA|TRBV29-1|NA|TRBJ2-7
TGCAGCGTTGGAAGGGACACCCTCCCCTACGAGCAGTACTTC
CSVGRDTLPYEQYF
>TRBD2|TRBV7-6|NA|TRBJ2-7
TGTGCCAGCAGCTCCCCATTCAGACTAGCGGGGGCCGGTGGCGAGCAGTACTTC
CASSSPFRLAGAGGEQYF
>TRBD2|TRBV29-1|NA|TRBJ2-3
TGCAGCGTTGGGACTAGCAGCAGCACAGATACGCAGTATTTT
CSVGTSSSTDTQYF
>NA|TRBV5-1|NA|TRBJ1-2
TGCGCCAGCAGCTTGCCCGAAGCGAGAGATGGCTACACCTTC
CASSLPEARDGYTF
>TRBD2|TRBV6-1|once|TRBJ2-7
TGTGCCAGCAGTGAAGACGGGACTAGCTTCTACGAGCAGTACTTC
CASSEDGTSFYEQYF
>NA|TRBV5-1|NA|TRBJ2-5
TGCGCCAGCAGCTTGTCAGGCAGCACCCAAGAGACCCAGTACTTC
CASSLSGSTQETQYF
>TRBD1|TRBV5-1|NA|TRBJ1-1
TGCGCCAGCAGCTTGGGAGGGACAGGGAATACTGAAGCTTTCTTT
CASSLGGTGNTEAFF
>NA|TRBV7-7|NA|TRBJ1-1
TGTGCTAGCAGCTTAGGGGGAGTTGAAGCTTTCTTT
CASSLGGVEAFF
>NA|TRBV29-1|few|TRBJ2-7
TGCAGCGTTGTGACCGGAGAAGCCTACGAGCAGTACTTC
CSVVTGEAYEQYF
>NA|TRBV28|NA|TRBJ2-4
TGTGCCAGCAGTGGGCTTGGGGGGGGGCAGGTAGGAAACATTCAGTACTTC
CASSGLGGGQVGNIQYF